These T cell receptor beta chains were read from a single sample in a study of tumor-infiltrating lymphocytes in primary liver carcinoma. TCRdb used MiXCR to reprocess the multiplex PCR reads, holding one entry per CDR3 protein. In the table there are approximately 92,000 distinct CDR3 sequences, less than 75% of which are singletons. The sequencing input was tumor-adjacent normal liver tissue. Every receptor here comes from a man aged 35 to 55 with primary liver carcinoma and hepatitis B virus infection. Each CDR3 is given with its conserved first and last residue. Each record gives: D gene, V gene, J gene, clone size, CDR3 DNA, CDR3 protein. The D gene is left open where the match is weak. Rows may omit the clone size; those that give it use once, few, many or a size class.

>-|TRBV11-2|TRBJ2-7|-
TGTGCCAGCAGCTTAGACTTCGGGACAACCAACTCCTATGAGCAGTACTTC
CASSLDFGTTNSYEQYF
>TRBD1|TRBV29-1|TRBJ2-1|many
TGCAGCGTTGTAACAGGGGCCTCAAATGAGCAGTTCTTC
CSVVTGASNEQFF
>TRBD2|TRBV12-3/TRBV12-4|TRBJ2-5|once
TGTGCCAGCACCGGGGGGGACCCCCAAGAGACCCAGTACTTC
CASTGGDPQETQYF
>-|TRBV10-3|TRBJ2-4|few
TGTGCCATCAGTAAAAGCCCAGTGGACATTCAGTACTTC
CAISKSPVDIQYF
>-|TRBV10-3|TRBJ2-5|medium-sized
TGTGCCATCAGTGCCAGCGGACAAGAGACCCAGTACTTC
CAISASGQETQYF
>-|TRBV7-3|TRBJ2-3|few
TGTGCCAGCAGCTTAACCGGGAGTGCAGATACGCAGTATTTT
CASSLTGSADTQYF
>TRBD2|TRBV11-2|TRBJ2-5|-
TGTGCCAGTAGCTTACGTACTGGACTAGCGGCGTACCGAGAGACCCAGTACTTC
CASSLRTGLAAYRETQYF
>-|TRBV6-5|TRBJ2-1|-
TGTGGCAGCAGTTACGTCGGGGACGAGCAGTTCTTC
CGSSYVGDEQFF
>-|TRBV24-1|TRBJ2-7|-
TGTGCCACCAGTCAGAGATCCTACGAGCAGTACTTC
CATSQRSYEQYF
>-|TRBV5-6|TRBJ1-5|many
TGTGCCAGCAGCTGGTGGGACGGGAATCAGCCCCAGCATTTT
CASSWWDGNQPQHF
>-|TRBV4-1|TRBJ1-1|-
TGCGCCAGTAGCCAAGATAGGGGCTATGAAGCTTTCTTT
CASSQDRGYEAFF
>-|TRBV11-2|TRBJ2-5|-
TGTGCCAGCAGCTTAGTCCCGGTTAGCAGGCAGGAGACCCAGTACTTC
CASSLVPVSRQETQYF
>-|TRBV10-3|TRBJ2-1|many
TGTGCCATCAGTGAGCCGGCAGCGAATGAGCAGTTCTTC
CAISEPAANEQFF
>TRBD1|TRBV12-3/TRBV12-4|TRBJ2-1|many
TGTGCCAGCAGCCGGACAGGGGGCAACAATGAGCAGTTCTTC
CASSRTGGNNEQFF
>-|TRBV13|TRBJ2-7|-
TGTGCCAGCAGCTTCCAGTCCTACTATCAGTACTTC
CASSFQSYYQYF
>-|TRBV5-1|TRBJ2-1|-
TGCGCCAGCAGCTTGTCACCTACTAGTAGCAATGAGCAGTTCTTC
CASSLSPTSSNEQFF
>-|TRBV6-1|TRBJ2-4|many
TGTGCCAGCAGTGATTTAGTGGTCAAAAACATTCAGTACTTC
CASSDLVVKNIQYF
>TRBD1|TRBV28|TRBJ2-3|-
TGTGCCAGCAGTTGGGGACAGGGTGGGACAGATGCACAGTATTTT
CASSWGQGGTDAQYF
>-|TRBV12-3/TRBV12-4|TRBJ2-3|-
TGTGCCAGCGGTTCCCTTTCTCGCGGGACGGGCACAGATACGCAGTATTTT
CASGSLSRGTGTDTQYF
>-|TRBV13|TRBJ2-3|-
TGTACCAGCAGCTTAATGGCAGATACGCAGTATTTT
CTSSLMADTQYF
>TRBD1|TRBV7-9|TRBJ1-6|many
TGTGCCAGCAGCACCCGACAGGGACATTCACCCCTCCACTTT
CASSTRQGHSPLHF
>-|TRBV11-2|TRBJ1-2|many
TGTGCCAGCAGCTCGCAATTAGGGACCGACGGCTACACCTTC
CASSSQLGTDGYTF
>-|TRBV11-2|TRBJ2-7|-
TGTGGCAACAGCTTCGGAGTTCCTCGAATCGAGCGGTACTTC
CGNSFGVPRIERYF
>-|TRBV12-3/TRBV12-4|TRBJ2-1|many
TGTGCCAGCAGCCCCCATACGGGGAATGAGCAGTTCTTC
CASSPHTGNEQFF
>-|TRBV29-1|TRBJ1-2|-
TGCAGCGTTGCCCAGACGGTAGATGACTACACCTTC
CSVAQTVDDYTF